This T cell receptor beta chain was obtained from a study of cytomegalovirus exposure and HLA in healthy donors. CDR3 length: 17 residues. Germline assignment: CDR1 SGHRS and CDR2 YFSETQ. After removal of 0 bases from V and 2 bases from J, the junction contained 7 bases not matched to a gene. The primer mix had 60 Vbeta and 13 Jbeta primers. Generated by immunoSEQ multiplex PCR, the TCRdb table keeps only in-frame clones and is missing some. The sample yields 250,000 to 350,000 clones, 80% seen once. The specimen was PBMCs. The source is a girl aged 2-15 years in good health and CMV-seronegative. The chain recombines TRBV5-1 with TRBJ2-2; TRBD2 matches at 7 bases. This CDR3 is CASSLAGERGNTGELFF. The CDR3 bases are TGCGCCAGCAGCTTGGCCGGGGAGCGGGGTAACACCGGGGAGCTGTTTTTT.